Described below is a single T cell receptor (beta chain) sequence and its context. As yet, its antigen is unknown. V gave up 6 bases and J gave up 5 bases, with 17 bases separating them. CDR1 MGHDK and CDR2 SYGVNS come from the germline V gene. The CDR3 contains 16 residues. This specimen comes from a study of shared clonotypes between healthy human individuals. In the original processing: Filtering of immunoSEQ junctional sequences could not match full-length read filtering. This table comes from immunoSEQ multiplex PCR, and its TCRdb copy is limited to in-frame clones, with some not included. V and J calls and clone size are given by that table; D and trimming were obtained from the DNA. The sample shows 2,500,000 or so clones, over 85% of them seen only once. Every donor, a Caucasian adult, lived in Nashville, Tennessee. Findings and limits, study-wide: Estimated richness was generally greater in naive than memory subsets. The researchers took only blood, and tissue repertoires probably look different.

The sequencing sample was made of naive CD4+ T cells sorted from blood. Described subset: CD45RA+ positively selected. This clonotype was sampled from a man between 18 and 35 years old in good health. The chain carries TRBV25-1 and TRBJ1-6; D might be TRBD1 (6 bases). In nucleotides, the CDR3 is TGTGCCAGCAGCCCCCTTGTGGGGGCCGATAATTCACCCCTCCACTTT. Its translation: CASSPLVGADNSPLHF.